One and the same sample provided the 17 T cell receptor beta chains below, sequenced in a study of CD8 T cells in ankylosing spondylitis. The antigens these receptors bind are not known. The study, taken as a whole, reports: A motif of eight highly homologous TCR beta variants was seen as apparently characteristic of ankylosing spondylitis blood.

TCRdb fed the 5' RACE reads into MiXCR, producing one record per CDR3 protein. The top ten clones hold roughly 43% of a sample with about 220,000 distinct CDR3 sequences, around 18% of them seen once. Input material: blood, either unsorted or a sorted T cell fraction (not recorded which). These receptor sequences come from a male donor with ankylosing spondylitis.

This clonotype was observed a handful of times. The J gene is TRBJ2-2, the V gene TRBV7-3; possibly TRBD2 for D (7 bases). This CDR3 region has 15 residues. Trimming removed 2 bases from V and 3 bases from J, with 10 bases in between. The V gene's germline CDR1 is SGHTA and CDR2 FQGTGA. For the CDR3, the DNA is TGTGCCAGCAGCTTAGCGGGGGCATACACCGGGGAGCTGTTTTTT. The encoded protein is CASSLAGAYTGELFF.

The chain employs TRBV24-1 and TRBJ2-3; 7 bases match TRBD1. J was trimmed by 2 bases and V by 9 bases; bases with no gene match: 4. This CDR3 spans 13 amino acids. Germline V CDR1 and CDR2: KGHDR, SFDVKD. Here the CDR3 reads CATQGGTTDTQYF. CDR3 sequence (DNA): TGTGCCACCCAAGGGGGCACCACAGATACGCAGTATTTT.

The CDR3 DNA reads as TGTGCCAGCAGTTTCGGTGTAGATCCCTCTGGCTATGGCTACACCTTC. Its protein is CASSFGVDPSGYGYTF. The rearrangement links TRBV12-3 or TRBV12-4 to TRBJ1-2; D is unclear. Trimming left V 3 bases short and J 4 bases short, with 18 bases between. The CDR3 loop spans 16 amino acids.

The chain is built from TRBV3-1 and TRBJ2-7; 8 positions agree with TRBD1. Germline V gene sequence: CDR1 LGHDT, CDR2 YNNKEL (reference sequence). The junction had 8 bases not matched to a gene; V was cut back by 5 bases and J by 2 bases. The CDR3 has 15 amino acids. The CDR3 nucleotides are TGTGCCAGCAGCTGGGGTCAGGGGGCCACCTACGAGCAGTACTTC. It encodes CASSWGQGATYEQYF.

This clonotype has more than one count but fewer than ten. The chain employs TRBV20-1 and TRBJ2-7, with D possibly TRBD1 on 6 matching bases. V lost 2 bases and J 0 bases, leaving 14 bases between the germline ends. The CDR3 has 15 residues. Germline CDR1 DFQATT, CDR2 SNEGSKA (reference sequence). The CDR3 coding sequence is TGCAGTGCTAGACCGGCAGGGGCCGACTCCTACGAGCAGTACTTC. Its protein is CSARPAGADSYEQYF.

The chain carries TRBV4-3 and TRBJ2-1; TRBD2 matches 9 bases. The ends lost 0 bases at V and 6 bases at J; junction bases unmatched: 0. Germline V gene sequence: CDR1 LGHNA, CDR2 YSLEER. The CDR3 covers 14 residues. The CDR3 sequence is CASSQETSGNEQFF. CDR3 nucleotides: TGCGCCAGCAGCCAAGAGACTAGCGGCAATGAGCAGTTCTTC.

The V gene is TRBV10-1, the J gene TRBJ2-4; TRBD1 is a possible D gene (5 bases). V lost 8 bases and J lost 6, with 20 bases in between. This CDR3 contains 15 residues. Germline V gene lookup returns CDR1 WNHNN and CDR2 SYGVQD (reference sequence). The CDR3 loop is CASRYLRGMGNIQYF. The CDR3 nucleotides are TGCGCCAGCCGATACTTAAGGGGAATGGGAAACATTCAGTACTTC.

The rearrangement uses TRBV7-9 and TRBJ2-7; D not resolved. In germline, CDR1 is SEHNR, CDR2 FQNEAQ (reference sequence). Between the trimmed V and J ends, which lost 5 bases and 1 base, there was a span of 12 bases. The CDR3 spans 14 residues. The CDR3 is CASSPMQVSYEQYF. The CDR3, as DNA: TGTGCCAGCAGCCCAATGCAGGTTTCCTACGAGCAGTACTTC. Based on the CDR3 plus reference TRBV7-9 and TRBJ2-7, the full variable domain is DTGVSQNPRHKITKRGQNVTFRCDPISEHNRLYWYRQTLGQGPEFLTYFQNEAQLEKSRLLSDRFSAERPKGSFSTLEIQRTEQGDSAMYLCASSPMQVSYEQYFGPGTRLTVT.

CDR3 coding DNA: TGCAGTGCCGTAGAGGAGAGGGGGCATCAGCCCCAGCATTTT. Protein: CSAVEERGHQPQHF. The rearrangement uses TRBV20-1 and TRBJ1-5; 7 nucleotides align to TRBD1. Losses at the gene ends were 6 bases for V and 5 bases for J; bases not matched to a gene: 10. The CDR3 covers 14 residues. The germline CDR1 and CDR2 sequences are DFQATT and SNEGSKA (reference sequence).

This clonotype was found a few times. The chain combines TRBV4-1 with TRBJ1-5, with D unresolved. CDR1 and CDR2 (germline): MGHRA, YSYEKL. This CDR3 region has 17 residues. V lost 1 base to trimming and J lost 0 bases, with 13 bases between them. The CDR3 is CASSQVGEGYSNQPQHF. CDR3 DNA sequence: TGCGCCAGCAGCCAAGTGGGAGAAGGATATAGCAATCAGCCCCAGCATTTT.

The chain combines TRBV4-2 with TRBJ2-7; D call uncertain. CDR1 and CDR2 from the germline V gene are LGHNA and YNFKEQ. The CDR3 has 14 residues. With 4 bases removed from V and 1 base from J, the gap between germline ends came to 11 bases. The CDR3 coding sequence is TGTGCCAGCAGCCCGTTGACTGGTTCCTACGAGCAGTACTTC. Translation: CASSPLTGSYEQYF.

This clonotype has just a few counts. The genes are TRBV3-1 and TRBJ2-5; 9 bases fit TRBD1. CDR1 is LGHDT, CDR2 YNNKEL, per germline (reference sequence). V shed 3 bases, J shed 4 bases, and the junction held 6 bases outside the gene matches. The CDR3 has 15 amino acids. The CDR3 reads CASSQSGQGRETQYF. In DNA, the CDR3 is TGTGCCAGCAGCCAGTCGGGACAGGGTCGAGAGACCCAGTACTTC.

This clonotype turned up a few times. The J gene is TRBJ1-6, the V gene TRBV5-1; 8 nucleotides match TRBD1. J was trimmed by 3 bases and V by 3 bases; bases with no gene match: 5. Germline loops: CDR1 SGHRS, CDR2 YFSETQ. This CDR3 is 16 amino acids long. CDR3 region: CASSWTGTDYNSPLHF. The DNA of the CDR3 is TGCGCCAGCAGCTGGACAGGGACCGACTATAATTCACCCCTCCACTTT.

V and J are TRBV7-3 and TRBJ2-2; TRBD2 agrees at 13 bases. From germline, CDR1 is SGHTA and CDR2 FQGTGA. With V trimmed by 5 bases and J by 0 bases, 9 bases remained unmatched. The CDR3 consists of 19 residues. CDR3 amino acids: CASSPTSGRALSNTGELFF. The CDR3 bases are TGTGCCAGCAGCCCAACTAGCGGGAGGGCTCTATCGAACACCGGGGAGCTGTTTTTT.

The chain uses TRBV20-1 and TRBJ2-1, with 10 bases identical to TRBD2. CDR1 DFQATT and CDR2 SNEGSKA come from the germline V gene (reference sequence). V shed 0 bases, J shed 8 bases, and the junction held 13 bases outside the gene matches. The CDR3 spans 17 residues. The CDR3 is CSARDRLSGGAMHEQFF. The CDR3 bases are TGCAGTGCTAGAGATCGACTAAGCGGGGGGGCCATGCATGAGCAGTTCTTC.

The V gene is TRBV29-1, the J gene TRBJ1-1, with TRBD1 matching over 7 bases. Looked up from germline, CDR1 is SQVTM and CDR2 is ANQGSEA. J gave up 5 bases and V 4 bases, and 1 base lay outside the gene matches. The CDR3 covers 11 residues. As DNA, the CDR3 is TGCAGCGTTGTACAGGGGACTGAAGCTTTCTTT. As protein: CSVVQGTEAFF.

The CDR3: CASSFSGDWLYEQYF. The CDR3 DNA sequence: TGTGCCAGCAGTTTTTCTGGGGACTGGCTGTACGAGCAGTACTTC. The V and J genes are TRBV6-5 and TRBJ2-7; TRBD2 is a possible D gene (6 bases). This CDR3 region has 15 residues. V was shortened by 4 bases and J by 4 bases, with 17 bases between the two germline ends. Germline loops: CDR1 MNHEY, CDR2 SVGAGI.